This T cell receptor (beta chain) was captured by sequencing in a study of T-cell reconstitution after alpha-beta-depleted transplantation in children. Unique molecular identifiers featured in how the TCRbeta library was prepared. TCRdb ran MiXCR on the PCR reads and lists one entry per CDR3 protein. The sample records approximately 520,000 distinct CDR3 sequences, less than 35% being singletons. The CDR3 spans 13 residues. Germline V CDR1 and CDR2: SGHRS, YFSETQ. V was clipped by 0 bases and J by 6 bases, with 8 bases between them. The gene calls are TRBV5-1 and TRBJ2-3; D ambiguous. The material sequenced was PBMCs from the stem cell graft donor, taken from the stem cell graft. The clonotype was recovered from a human donor who donated a stem cell graft to a child with aplastic anemia. For the CDR3, the DNA is TGCGCCAGCAGCTTGGAAAGAAGGGATACGCAGTATTTT. Translating gives CASSLERRDTQYF.